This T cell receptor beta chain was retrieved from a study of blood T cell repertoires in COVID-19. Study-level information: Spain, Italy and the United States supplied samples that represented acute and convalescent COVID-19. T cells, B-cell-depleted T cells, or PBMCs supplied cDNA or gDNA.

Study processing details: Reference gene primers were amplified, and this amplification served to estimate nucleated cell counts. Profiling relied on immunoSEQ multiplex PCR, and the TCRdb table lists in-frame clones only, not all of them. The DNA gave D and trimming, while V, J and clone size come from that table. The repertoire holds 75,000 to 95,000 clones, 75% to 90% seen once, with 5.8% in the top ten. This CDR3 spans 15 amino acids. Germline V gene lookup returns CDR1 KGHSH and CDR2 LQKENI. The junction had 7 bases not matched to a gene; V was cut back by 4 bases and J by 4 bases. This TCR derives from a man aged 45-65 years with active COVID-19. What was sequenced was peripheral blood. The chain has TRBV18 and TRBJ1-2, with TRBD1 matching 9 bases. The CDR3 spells CASSLRQGDFYGYTF. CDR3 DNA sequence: TGTGCCAGCTCACTACGACAGGGGGACTTCTATGGCTACACCTTC.